The clone carrying this T cell receptor (beta chain) was seen many times. Using unique molecular identifiers, the investigators prepared the TCRbeta library. TCRdb independently ran MiXCR on the PCR reads; one entry per CDR3 protein. The sample carries roughly 200,000 distinct CDR3 sequences, roughly 15% recorded once. The sample belongs to a study of T-cell reconstitution after alpha-beta-depleted transplantation in children. There are 13 residues in the CDR3. V was shortened by 6 bases and J by 2 bases, with 5 bases between the two germline ends. Per the germline V gene, CDR1 is MNHEY and CDR2 is SMNVEV (reference sequence).

The sequencing here drew on PBMCs from the stem cell graft donor, taken from the stem cell graft. The chain joins TRBV27 to TRBJ2-6; no definite D call. The TCR was taken from a human donor who donated a stem cell graft to a child with acute lymphoblastic leukemia. CDR3 amino acids: CASSSAGANVLTF. The CDR3 DNA follows: TGTGCCAGCAGCTCTGCTGGGGCCAACGTCCTGACTTTC.